This TCR beta chain was sequenced in a study of T cell responses to AZD1222 COVID-19 vaccine. Profiling relied on immunoSEQ multiplex PCR, and the TCRdb table lists in-frame clones only, not all of them. The sample comprises about 120,000 clones, 80% to 90% of which are singletons, and almost 9.5% rests with the top ten. Study outcomes and limitations: Every sample of the repertoires postdated the peak T cell response. Vaccination with two AZD1222 doses was followed by a rise in Spike-specific TCR breadth and depth. Clonal diversity was possibly underestimated, and the donors were mostly white British, with more females.

In the case of this clone: What it binds is unknown.

This clonotype was obtained from an adult in good health. Source: peripheral blood, taken on day 0 of AZD1222 vaccination.

The CDR3 is CASSSYSGGNTGELFF. In nucleotides, the CDR3 is TGTGCCAGCAGCTCCTATAGCGGGGGGAACACCGGGGAGCTGTTTTTT. V gene TRBV5-4 combines with J gene TRBJ2-2, with 9 bases fitting TRBD2. V was pared by 3 bases and J by 1 base, with 4 bases of the junction left unmatched. CDR3 length: 16 amino acids. Germline V gene sequence: CDR1 SGHNT, CDR2 YYREEE (reference sequence).